The 9 T cell receptor beta chains presented below share a single source sample, sequenced in a study of naive and memory T cell subsets listed by TCRdb under 2017. Receptor libraries were prepared by UMI-ligation and nested PCR. Sequencing was performed on an Illumina MiSeq. An equimolar mix of two oligonucleotides covering both TRBC1 and TRBC2 was used as the beta constant-region primer. In TCRdb, the public reads were trimmed at Q25 with fastp and aligned with MiXCR, with productive beta chains retained. Rows are unified per CDR3 protein, each entry keeping the most common DNA and genes. In all, the sample holds under 100,000 distinct CDR3 sequences, and 7% of those were seen once. Clones ranked in the top ten supply around 1.6% of the sample. The sequenced sample was central memory CD4+ T cells from blood. Reading the label with the study, this specimen's cell subset or site is: central memory, CD45RA- CD27+. These receptor sequences come from a human donor in good health.

This rearrangement joins TRBV4-1 to TRBJ2-5; 7 bases are a match to TRBD2. Germline V gene data show CDR1 as MGHRA and CDR2 as YSYEKL. V shed 1 base, J shed 4 bases, and the junction held 6 bases outside the gene matches. This CDR3 comprises 15 residues. CDR3 sequence (DNA): TGCGCCAGCAGCCAAGTAGGACTAGTGTTAGAGACCCAGTACTTC. This gives the protein CASSQVGLVLETQYF.

This clonotype was counted at least ten times. The rearrangement uses TRBV7-2 and TRBJ2-5; D ambiguous. CDR3 length: 15 amino acids. V lost 0 bases and J lost 5, with 13 bases in between. Germline CDR1 is SGHTA and CDR2 is FQGNSA. CDR3 sequence reads: CASSLAAQVVETQYF. CDR3 DNA: TGTGCCAGCAGCTTAGCGGCGCAGGTCGTGGAGACCCAGTACTTC.

J is TRBJ2-1 and V is TRBV5-4; TRBD1 aligns across 11 bases. CDR3 length: 16 residues. V trimming: 3 bases; J trimming: 3 bases; junction bases outside the gene matches: 5. The germline CDR1 and CDR2 sequences are SGHNT and YYREEE (reference sequence). This CDR3 reads CASSSMGQGVYNEQFF. The CDR3 DNA reads TGTGCCAGCAGCTCAATGGGACAGGGGGTCTACAATGAGCAGTTCTTC.

In its sample, this clonotype was seen a few times. The chain has TRBV24-1 and TRBJ2-1; D possibly matches TRBD1 or TRBD2 (5 bases each). CDR3 length: 15 amino acids. Trimming took 9 bases from V and 5 from J, leaving 19 bases between them. Per germline, CDR1 KGHDR and CDR2 SFDVKD. As DNA, the CDR3 is TGTGCCACCGGAACTAGTTGGGGGTACAACAATGAGCAGTTCTTC. Translating it yields CATGTSWGYNNEQFF.

CDR3 nucleotides: TGTGCCTGGGCTACAGGCGGACAGTTGAATTCACCCCTCCACTTT. It encodes CAWATGGQLNSPLHF. This chain links TRBV30 with TRBJ1-6, with D possibly matching TRBD1 (6 bases). From germline, CDR1 is GTSNPN and CDR2 SVGIG (reference sequence). The CDR3 has 15 residues. V was pared by 5 bases and J by 7 bases, with 18 bases between.

The sample holds many counts of this clonotype. The CDR3 loop reads CSVARGGGIGGETQYF. For the CDR3, the DNA is TGCAGCGTTGCGCGCGGCGGGGGAATAGGGGGAGAGACCCAGTACTTC. The chain links TRBV29-1 to TRBJ2-5, with a tentative D call TRBD2 (7 bases). Between the trimmed V and J ends, which lost 4 bases and 4 bases, there was a span of 22 bases. The CDR3 length is 16 residues. Germline V gives CDR1 SQVTM, CDR2 ANQGSEA.

The table lists this clonotype with many counts. This sequence joins TRBV11-2 and TRBJ2-3, with a possible D match to TRBD1 (6 bases). The CDR3 spans 15 residues. Germline CDR1 reads SGHAT; CDR2 reads FQNNGV. The V end lost 5 bases, the J end lost 5 bases, and 17 bases lay between the germline ends. CDR3 amino acids: CASSRQAFEEDTQYF. As DNA, the CDR3 is TGTGCCAGCAGCAGACAGGCGTTCGAGGAAGATACGCAGTATTTT. Full variable domain (missing parts from reference TRBV11-2 and TRBJ2-3): EAGVAQSPRYKIIEKRQSVAFWCNPISGHATLYWYQQILGQGPKLLIQFQNNGVVDDSQLPKDRFSAERLKGVDSTLKIQPAKLEDSAVYLCASSRQAFEEDTQYFGPGTRLTVL.

This clonotype was observed at least ten times. V usage is TRBV6-1 and J usage is TRBJ1-6; D gene ambiguous. The CDR3 sequence is 15 residues long. Germline CDR1 and CDR2: MNHNS and SASEGT. V lost 3 bases and J 6 bases, leaving 12 bases between the germline ends. The CDR3 DNA sequence: TGTGCCAGCAGTGAGTTCAGGACCGCTAATTCACCCCTCCACTTT. Protein sequence: CASSEFRTANSPLHF.

This clonotype was counted a few times. CDR3 sequence: CAISERADTGVFF. For the CDR3, the DNA is TGTGCCATCAGTGAGCGAGCGGACACCGGGGTGTTCTTC. This chain uses TRBV10-3 with TRBJ2-1; the D gene could be TRBD1 or TRBD2 (5 bases each). Trimming removed 2 bases at V and 15 bases at J, with 17 bases between. Germline CDR1 and CDR2: ENHRY and SYGVKD. The length of the CDR3 is 13 residues.